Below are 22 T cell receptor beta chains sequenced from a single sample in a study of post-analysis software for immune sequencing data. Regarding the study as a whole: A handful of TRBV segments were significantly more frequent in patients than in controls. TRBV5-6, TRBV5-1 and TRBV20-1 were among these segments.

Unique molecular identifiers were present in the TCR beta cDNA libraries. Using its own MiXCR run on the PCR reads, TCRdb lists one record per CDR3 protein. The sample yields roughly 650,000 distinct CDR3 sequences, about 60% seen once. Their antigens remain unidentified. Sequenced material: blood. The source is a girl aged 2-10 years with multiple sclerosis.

CDR3 nucleotide sequence: TGTGCCAGCAGGCAGGGGGGGGCCAACTACGAGCAGTACTTC. This gives the protein CASRQGGANYEQYF. The rearrangement uses TRBV12-3 or TRBV12-4 and TRBJ2-7; either TRBD1 or TRBD2 may supply D (7 bases each). The V gene lost 6 bases and the J gene lost 3 bases, with 15 bases spanning the gap. The CDR3 runs to 14 residues.

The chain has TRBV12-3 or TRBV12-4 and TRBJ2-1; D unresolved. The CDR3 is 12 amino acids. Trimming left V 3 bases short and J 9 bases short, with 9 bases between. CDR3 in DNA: TGTGCCAGCAGTTTCTCGGGCGGTGAGCAGTTCTTC. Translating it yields CASSFSGGEQFF.

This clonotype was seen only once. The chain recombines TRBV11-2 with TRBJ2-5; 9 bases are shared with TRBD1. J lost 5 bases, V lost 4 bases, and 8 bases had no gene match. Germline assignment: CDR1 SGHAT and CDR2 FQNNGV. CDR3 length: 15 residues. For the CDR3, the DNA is TGTGCCAGCAGCTCGAGACAGGGGGGTTGGGAGACCCAGTACTTC. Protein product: CASSSRQGGWETQYF.

For the CDR3, the DNA is TGCGCCAGCAGTGACACGGGGGAGAATGAGCAGTTCTTC. This translates into CASSDTGENEQFF. The chain links TRBV10-2 to TRBJ2-1; tentative D call: TRBD2 (6 bases). This CDR3 region has 13 residues. Per germline, CDR1 WSHSY and CDR2 SAAADI. Deletions cut 3 bases from V and 7 bases from J, with 10 bases between.

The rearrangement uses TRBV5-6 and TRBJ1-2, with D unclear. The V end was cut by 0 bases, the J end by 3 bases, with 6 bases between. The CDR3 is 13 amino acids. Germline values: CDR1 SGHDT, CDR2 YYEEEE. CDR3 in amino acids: CASSLGFYYGYTF. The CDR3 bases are TGTGCCAGCAGCTTGGGGTTTTACTATGGCTACACCTTC.

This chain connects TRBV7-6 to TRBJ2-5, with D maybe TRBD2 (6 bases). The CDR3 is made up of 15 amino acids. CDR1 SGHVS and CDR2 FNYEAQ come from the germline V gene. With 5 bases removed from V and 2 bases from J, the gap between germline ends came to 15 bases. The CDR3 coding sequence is TGTGCCAGCAGCCCCTCGGGACTTTGGCAAGAGACCCAGTACTTC. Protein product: CASSPSGLWQETQYF.

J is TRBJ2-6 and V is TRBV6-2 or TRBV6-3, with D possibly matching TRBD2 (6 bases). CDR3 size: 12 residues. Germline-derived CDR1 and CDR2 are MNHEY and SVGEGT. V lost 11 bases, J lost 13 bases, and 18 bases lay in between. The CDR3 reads CAASSSRGVLTF. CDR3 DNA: TGTGCCGCATCCTCTTCCCGGGGGGTCCTGACTTTC.

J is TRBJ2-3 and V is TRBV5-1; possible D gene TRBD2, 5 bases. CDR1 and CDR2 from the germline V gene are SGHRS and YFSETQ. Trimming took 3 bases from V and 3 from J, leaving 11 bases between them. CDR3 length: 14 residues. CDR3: CASSWVTTTDTQYF. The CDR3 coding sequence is TGCGCCAGCAGCTGGGTGACTACTACAGATACGCAGTATTTT.

The CDR3 sequence: CSAATGLMNTEAFF. The CDR3 DNA sequence: TGCAGTGCAGCGACAGGGCTCATGAACACTGAAGCTTTCTTT. This sequence joins TRBV20-1 and TRBJ1-1; 7 bases are shared with TRBD1. Germline trimming cut 6 bases from V and 0 bases from J; bases unmatched to any gene: 7. This CDR3 contains 14 residues. Germline CDR1 reads DFQATT; CDR2 reads SNEGSKA (reference sequence).

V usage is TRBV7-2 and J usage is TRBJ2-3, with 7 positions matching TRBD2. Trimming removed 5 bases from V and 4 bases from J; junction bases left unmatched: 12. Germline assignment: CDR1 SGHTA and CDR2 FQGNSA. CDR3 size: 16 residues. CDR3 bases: TGTGCCAGCAGCCCTTTTCGGGGGGAGGCTGCAGATACGCAGTATTTT. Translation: CASSPFRGEAADTQYF. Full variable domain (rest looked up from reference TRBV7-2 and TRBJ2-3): GAGVSQSPSNKVTEKGKDVELRCDPISGHTALYWYRQSLGQGLEFLIYFQGNSAPDKSGLPSDRFSAERTGGSVSTLTIQRTQQEDSAVYLCASSPFRGEAADTQYFGPGTRLTVL.

This CDR3 reads CSATWTSGRNEQFF. The CDR3 region has the DNA TGCAGTGCTACTTGGACTAGCGGGAGGAATGAGCAGTTCTTC. The rearrangement joins TRBV20-1 to TRBJ2-1; 14 bases agree with TRBD2. With V trimmed by 4 bases and J by 7 bases, 3 bases remained unmatched. The V gene's germline CDR1 is DFQATT and CDR2 SNEGSKA (reference sequence). The CDR3 sequence is 14 residues long.

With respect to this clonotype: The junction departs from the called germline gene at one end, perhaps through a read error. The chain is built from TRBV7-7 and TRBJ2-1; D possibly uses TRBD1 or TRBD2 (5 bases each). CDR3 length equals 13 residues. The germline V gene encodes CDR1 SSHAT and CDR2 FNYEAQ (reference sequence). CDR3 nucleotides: TGTGCTAGCAGCAGCGGCAGGGTCGATGAGCAGTTCTTC. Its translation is CASSSGRVDEQFF.

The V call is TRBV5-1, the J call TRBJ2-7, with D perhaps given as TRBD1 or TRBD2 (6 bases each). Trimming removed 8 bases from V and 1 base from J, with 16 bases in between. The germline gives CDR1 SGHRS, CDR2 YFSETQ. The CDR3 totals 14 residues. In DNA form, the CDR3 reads TGCGCCAGTAGCGCGGGACACCTATCCTACGAGCAGTACTTC. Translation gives CASSAGHLSYEQYF.

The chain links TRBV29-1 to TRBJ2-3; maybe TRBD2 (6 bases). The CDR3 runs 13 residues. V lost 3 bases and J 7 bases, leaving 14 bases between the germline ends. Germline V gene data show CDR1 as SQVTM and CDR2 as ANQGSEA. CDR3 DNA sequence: TGCAGCGTTGATCCGGGAGCGGGCAATACGCAGTATTTT. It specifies CSVDPGAGNTQYF.

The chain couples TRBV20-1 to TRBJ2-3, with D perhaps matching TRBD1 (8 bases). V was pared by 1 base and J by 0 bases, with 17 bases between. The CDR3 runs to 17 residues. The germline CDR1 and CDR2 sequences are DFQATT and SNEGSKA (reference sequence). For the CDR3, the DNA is TGCAGTGCTAGAGGAGCCTACAGGGGGGGAAGCACAGATACGCAGTATTTT. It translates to CSARGAYRGGSTDTQYF.

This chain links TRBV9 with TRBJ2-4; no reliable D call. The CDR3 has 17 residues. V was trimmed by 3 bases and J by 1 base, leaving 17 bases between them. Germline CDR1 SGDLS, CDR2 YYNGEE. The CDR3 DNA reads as TGTGCCAGCAGCGAGAGTTCCTTCATCGGGGCCAAAAACATTCAGTACTTC. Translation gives CASSESSFIGAKNIQYF.

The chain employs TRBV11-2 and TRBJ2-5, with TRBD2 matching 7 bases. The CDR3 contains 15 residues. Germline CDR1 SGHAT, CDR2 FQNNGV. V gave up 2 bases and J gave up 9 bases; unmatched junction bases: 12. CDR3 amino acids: CASSLLGAGSKAQYF. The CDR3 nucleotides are TGTGCCAGCAGCTTACTGGGAGCGGGGAGTAAGGCCCAGTACTTC.

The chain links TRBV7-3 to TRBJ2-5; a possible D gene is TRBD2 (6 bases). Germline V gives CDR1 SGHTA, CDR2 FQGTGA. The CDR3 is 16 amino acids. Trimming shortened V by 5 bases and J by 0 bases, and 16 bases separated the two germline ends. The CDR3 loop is CASSPGGRAHQETQYF. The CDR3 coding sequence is TGTGCCAGCAGCCCAGGAGGGCGGGCCCACCAAGAGACCCAGTACTTC.

The CDR3 nucleotides read TGTGCCTGCGGCACAGGGATAGGGGAGCAGTACTTC. Its protein is CACGTGIGEQYF. The chain uses TRBV6-5 and TRBJ2-4; perhaps TRBD1 as D (6 bases). Germline values: CDR1 MNHEY, CDR2 SVGAGI. Deletions cut 11 bases from V and 13 bases from J, with 21 bases between. The CDR3 loop spans 12 amino acids.

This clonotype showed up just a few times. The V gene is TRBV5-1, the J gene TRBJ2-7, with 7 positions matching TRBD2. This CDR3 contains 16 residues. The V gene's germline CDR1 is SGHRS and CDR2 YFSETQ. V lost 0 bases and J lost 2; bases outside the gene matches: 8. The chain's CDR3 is CASSLASSGYTYEQYF. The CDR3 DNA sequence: TGCGCCAGCAGCTTGGCATCTAGCGGATACACCTACGAGCAGTACTTC.

The chain's CDR3 is CASTRDRGHNQPQHF. The CDR3 DNA is TGTGCCAGCACCCGGGACAGGGGTCACAATCAGCCCCAGCATTTT. The chain joins TRBV12-3 or TRBV12-4 to TRBJ1-5, with 10 bases identical to TRBD1. Trimming took 7 bases from V and 3 from J; bases not matched to a gene: 6. CDR3 length equals 15 residues.

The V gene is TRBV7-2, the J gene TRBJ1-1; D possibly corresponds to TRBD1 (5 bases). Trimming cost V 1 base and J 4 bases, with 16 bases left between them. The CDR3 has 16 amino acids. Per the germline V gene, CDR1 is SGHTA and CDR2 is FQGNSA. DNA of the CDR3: TGTGCCAGCAGCTTAGAAGGGGTCAGTGGGGTCACTGAAGCTTTCTTT. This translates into CASSLEGVSGVTEAFF.